This T cell receptor beta chain was identified in a study of OX40 agonist ivuxolimab in advanced cancers. About the research overall: Treatment of patients was with ivuxolimab, an agonistic anti-OX40 (CD134) antibody. The eligibility criteria allowed prior anti-PD-1, anti-PD-L1 or anti-CTLA-4 therapy, and around 40% had some. Among those enrolled, mean age was approximately 60 years (range roughly 23 to 90) and about 81% were male.

With 3 bases removed from V and 6 bases from J, the gap between germline ends came to 10 bases. This CDR3 spans 13 amino acids. The germline V gene encodes CDR1 MNHEY and CDR2 SMNVEV (reference sequence). A history of autoimmune disease or systemic immunosuppression excluded patients. Produced via immunoSEQ multiplex PCR; TCRdb's table is partial and in-frame only. The table shows fewer than 60,000 clones, with around 85% occurring only once. This TCR came from an adult with an advanced solid tumor such as melanoma, head and neck, liver or kidney cancer. The sample in question was CD4+ or CD8+ T cells sorted from blood, obtained in a trial of the OX40 agonist ivuxolimab. The V and J genes are TRBV27 and TRBJ2-3; no definite D call. This CDR3 reads CASSFIPTDTQYF. The DNA for the CDR3 is TGTGCCAGCAGTTTCATCCCCACGGATACGCAGTATTTT.